Shown below are 31 T cell receptor beta chains from a single sample sequenced in a study of T cell repertoires in cytomegalovirus infection. MiXCR, applied by TCRdb to the reads, yields one record per CDR3 protein. The sample lists about 920,000 distinct CDR3 sequences; 31% were seen once. The antigens these receptors bind are not known. Specimen: cultured CD8+ T cells from PBMCs, collected from culture after CMV antigen stimulation. The receptors derive from a human donor in good health (CMV status not recorded). Some clones in this sample may be carry-over from other donors' samples.

Details on this clonotype: A much larger clone lies a single base off, so this may be a read error. The chain recombines TRBV7-9 with TRBJ1-1; D unclear. There are 12 residues in the CDR3. Trimming took 8 bases from V and 3 from J, leaving 10 bases between them. Germline CDR1 reads SEHNR; CDR2 reads FQNEAQ (reference sequence). The CDR3 spells CASSQSYTEAFF. CDR3 coding DNA: TGTGCCAGCTCGCAGAGCTACACTGAAGCTTTCTTT.

This clonotype showed up just a few times. The rearrangement uses TRBV27 and TRBJ2-2; D may be TRBD2 (5 bases). CDR3 size: 14 residues. The V and J ends lost 6 bases and 4 bases respectively, with 12 bases between them. Germline CDR1 and CDR2: MNHEY and SMNVEV (reference sequence). For the CDR3, the DNA is TGTGCCAGCAGGGACGGGGAAAGCACCGGGGAGCTGTTTTTT. This sequence encodes CASRDGESTGELFF.

In its sample, this clonotype was seen a few times. The J gene is TRBJ1-1, the V gene TRBV7-8, with D possibly matching TRBD1 (5 bases). Trimming stripped 5 bases from V and 8 bases from J, with 18 bases between. Germline lookup yields CDR1 SGHVS and CDR2 FQNEAQ. There are 14 residues in the CDR3. For the CDR3, the DNA is TGTGCCAGCAGCCCAGAGCCCGGGGGGTCAGAAGCTTTCTTT. Translation: CASSPEPGGSEAFF.

The sample holds a few counts of this clonotype. This rearrangement joins TRBV7-6 to TRBJ1-6; 8 nucleotides match TRBD1. The CDR3 contains 14 residues. The germline V gene has CDR1 SGHVS and CDR2 FNYEAQ. The trim removed 5 bases at V and 10 bases at J, leaving 7 bases unmatched. The CDR3 DNA follows: TGTGCCAGCAGCCCCGGACAGGGAAGATCACCCCTCCACTTT. Its protein is CASSPGQGRSPLHF.

In its sample, this clonotype was seen many times. The V gene is TRBV6-2 or TRBV6-3, the J gene TRBJ2-1; TRBD1 matches 8 bases. Per the germline V gene, CDR1 is MNHEY and CDR2 is SVGEGT. Trimming cost V 5 bases and J 4 bases; bases outside gene matches: 7. CDR3 length equals 15 residues. The DNA of the CDR3 is TGTGCCAGCAGTGCAAGCAGGGGGCGGTACAATGAGCAGTTCTTC. Protein: CASSASRGRYNEQFF.

The V call is TRBV6-6, the J call TRBJ2-7; 10 bases match TRBD1. Germline V gene sequence: CDR1 MNHNY, CDR2 SVGAGI (reference sequence). The CDR3 contains 15 residues. The V gene end was trimmed by 5 bases and the J gene end by 6 bases; junction bases not matched to a gene: 10. The CDR3 loop reads CASSLTGTGEAEQYF. The CDR3 region has the DNA TGTGCCAGCAGTCTAACCGGGACAGGGGAAGCCGAGCAGTACTTC.

This rearrangement joins TRBV27 to TRBJ2-1, with TRBD1 as a possible D gene (6 bases). Germline V lookup: CDR1 MNHEY, CDR2 SMNVEV (reference sequence). The CDR3 length is 15 residues. V lost 7 bases to trimming and J lost 0 bases, with 13 bases between them. CDR3 loop: CASTLGTSSYNEQFF. The CDR3 bases are TGTGCCAGCACCCTTGGGACAAGCTCCTACAATGAGCAGTTCTTC.

This clonotype was picked up a small number of times. This chain links TRBV6-1 with TRBJ2-7, with D perhaps TRBD1 (7 bases). Trimming removed 5 bases at V and 2 bases at J, with 13 bases between. This CDR3 region has 14 residues. Germline V CDR1 and CDR2: MNHNS, SASEGT. The CDR3 coding sequence is TGTGCCAGCAGTCCAGGGGGGCGCCCCTACGAGCAGTACGTC. As protein: CASSPGGRPYEQYV.

CDR3 DNA sequence: TGTGCCAGCAGTGAATATTACGCCACGGAGAACTATGGCTACACCTTC. This codes for CASSEYYATENYGYTF. This rearrangement joins TRBV25-1 to TRBJ1-2; D gene uncertain. The CDR3 is made up of 16 amino acids. Germline-derived CDR1 and CDR2 are MGHDK and SYGVNS. V shed 0 bases and J shed 2 bases, with 13 bases lying between them.

The chain combines TRBV24-1 with TRBJ2-1, with 8 bases identical to TRBD1. CDR1 is KGHDR, CDR2 SFDVKD, per germline. With 1 base clipped from V and 7 bases from J, the junction kept 5 bases outside the gene matches. This CDR3 has 15 residues. CDR3 protein: CATSDFLGTGNEQFF. The CDR3 nucleotides read TGTGCCACCAGTGATTTCCTCGGGACAGGAAATGAGCAGTTCTTC.

The chain uses TRBV9 and TRBJ1-6, with D perhaps matching TRBD1 (6 bases). The germline gives CDR1 SGDLS, CDR2 YYNGEE. The CDR3 has 16 residues. V lost 5 bases and J lost 3, with 15 bases in between. In nucleotides, the CDR3 is TGTGCCAGCAGTGAAGAACAGGGACACTATAATTCACCCCTCCACTTT. Its translation is CASSEEQGHYNSPLHF.

The V call is TRBV29-1, the J call TRBJ1-2, with TRBD1 matching 12 bases. The CDR3 runs 14 residues. V shed 3 bases, J shed 7 bases, and the junction held 6 bases outside the gene matches. The germline V gene has CDR1 SQVTM and CDR2 ANQGSEA. The CDR3 nucleotides are TGCAGCGTTGACCCCGGGACAGGGGGCCGTGGCTACACCTTC. It translates to CSVDPGTGGRGYTF.

The CDR3 protein is CASSSAGMNTEAFF. Here the CDR3 DNA reads TGTGCCAGCAGTTCAGCAGGGATGAACACTGAAGCTTTCTTT. V and J are TRBV27 and TRBJ1-1, with a weak D call TRBD1 (5 bases). The germline CDR1 and CDR2 sequences are MNHEY and SMNVEV (reference sequence). CDR3 length: 14 residues. With 4 bases removed from V and 0 bases from J, the gap between germline ends came to 9 bases.

The rearrangement links TRBV7-6 to TRBJ2-5; 7 bases map to TRBD1. The V gene end was trimmed by 4 bases and the J gene end by 1 base; junction bases not matched to a gene: 3. The length of the CDR3 is 14 residues. CDR1 and CDR2 (germline): SGHVS, FNYEAQ. This CDR3 is CASSSGQAQETQYF. As DNA, the CDR3 is TGTGCCAGCAGCTCAGGACAGGCCCAAGAGACCCAGTACTTC.

The J gene is TRBJ2-4, the V gene TRBV12-3 or TRBV12-4, with D perhaps matching TRBD2 (6 bases). CDR3 size: 12 residues. The V gene lost 6 bases and the J gene lost 8 bases, with 11 bases spanning the gap. CDR3 sequence: CASSPGVDIQYF. CDR3 DNA sequence: TGTGCCAGCAGCCCGGGGGTTGACATTCAGTACTTC.

This clonotype was detected ten times or more. The V gene is TRBV12-3 or TRBV12-4, the J gene TRBJ1-2, with 7 bases matching TRBD1. The CDR3 has 13 amino acids. After removal of 6 bases from V and 5 bases from J, the junction contained 6 bases not matched to a gene. The CDR3 here is CASSPTGYYGYTF. In DNA, the CDR3 is TGTGCCAGCAGCCCGACAGGGTATTATGGCTACACCTTC.

The chain links TRBV19 to TRBJ1-2, with a possible D match to TRBD1 (6 bases). The germline gives CDR1 LNHDA, CDR2 SQIVND (reference sequence). The V and J ends lost 4 bases and 4 bases respectively, with 19 bases between them. This CDR3 has 16 residues. The CDR3 DNA sequence: TGTGCCAGTAGTACAGACAGGACCCTTTTCATCTATGGCTACACCTTC. Amino acid sequence: CASSTDRTLFIYGYTF.

The chain recombines TRBV4-3 with TRBJ1-2; TRBD1 might be the D (6 bases). The CDR3 is 11 amino acids. The ends were cut back, 7 bases at V and 6 bases at J, with 9 bases in the middle. The germline gives CDR1 LGHNA, CDR2 YSLEER. CDR3 sequence: CASIPGDGYTF. DNA for the CDR3: TGCGCCAGCATCCCAGGGGATGGCTACACCTTC.

This clonotype was picked up a small number of times. The chain has TRBV3-1 and TRBJ2-4; 11 bases are a match to TRBD2. V lost 5 bases, J lost 0 bases, and 3 bases stayed unmatched. Germline assignment: CDR1 LGHDT and CDR2 YNNKEL (reference sequence). The CDR3 has 16 residues. This chain's CDR3 is CASSATSGIAKNIQYF. The CDR3 nucleotides read TGTGCCAGCAGCGCGACTAGCGGGATAGCCAAAAACATTCAGTACTTC.

A few counts support this clonotype. One end of the junction does not line up with germline, which may come from a read error. The chain carries TRBV7-7 and TRBJ2-2, with 7 bases fitting TRBD2. Germline V CDR1 and CDR2: SSHAT, FNYEAQ (reference sequence). This CDR3 is 15 amino acids long. As DNA, the CDR3 is TGTGCTAGCAGCTCTGAGCGGGGGAACACCGGGGAGCTGTTTTTT. It is translated as CASSSERGNTGELFF.

The chain recombines TRBV7-8 with TRBJ2-3; weak D call: TRBD1 (6 bases). The CDR3 is 15 residues long. The V end lost 5 bases, the J end lost 1 base, and 13 bases lay between the germline ends. In germline, CDR1 is SGHVS, CDR2 FQNEAQ. The DNA for the CDR3 is TGTGCCAGCAGCGACCCAGGGGTTGGCACAGATACGCAGTATTTT. Residues: CASSDPGVGTDTQYF.

The gene calls are TRBV7-6 and TRBJ1-4; D is unclear. The CDR3 consists of 12 residues. Looked up from germline, CDR1 is SGHVS and CDR2 is FNYEAQ. With 5 bases removed from V and 11 bases from J, the gap between germline ends came to 12 bases. The CDR3 DNA reads TGTGCCAGCAGCAACACGGATGGGAAACTGTTTTTT. Amino acid sequence: CASSNTDGKLFF.

This clonotype was seen more than once but under ten times. The gene calls are TRBV25-1 and TRBJ1-5; the D is unclear. V lost 1 base, J lost 5 bases, and 6 bases lay in between. Germline-derived CDR1 and CDR2 are MGHDK and SYGVNS. The CDR3 covers 13 residues. This CDR3 reads CASSELGHQPQHF. The DNA for the CDR3 is TGTGCCAGCAGTGAATTAGGACATCAGCCCCAGCATTTT. Full variable domain (rest looked up from reference TRBV25-1 and TRBJ1-5): EADIYQTPRYLVIGTGKKITLECSQTMGHDKMYWYQQDPGMELHLIHYSYGVNSTEKGDLSSESTVSRIRTEHFPLTLESARPSHTSQYLCASSELGHQPQHFGDGTRLSIL.

The chain links TRBV27 to TRBJ2-5, with a weak D call TRBD1 (6 bases). Trimming left V 6 bases short and J 5 bases short, with 16 bases between. The CDR3 spans 14 residues. Germline V gives CDR1 MNHEY, CDR2 SMNVEV (reference sequence). The DNA for the CDR3 is TGTGCCAGCAGACTCAGGGGATTAGGGGAGACCCAGTACTTC. It translates to CASRLRGLGETQYF.

This clonotype was counted between two and nine times. The J gene is TRBJ1-4, the V gene TRBV7-9; D remains unclear. V was clipped by 5 bases and J by 7 bases, with 14 bases between them. Per germline, CDR1 SEHNR and CDR2 FQNEAQ (reference sequence). The CDR3 has 14 residues. This CDR3 reads CASSPRLESEKLFF. In nucleotides, the CDR3 is TGTGCCAGCAGCCCACGGTTGGAGAGTGAAAAACTGTTTTTT.

The chain uses TRBV27 and TRBJ2-1; 7 bases fit TRBD1. The germline CDR1 and CDR2 sequences are MNHEY and SMNVEV (reference sequence). The junction had 11 bases not matched to a gene; V was cut back by 3 bases and J by 6 bases. This CDR3 contains 16 residues. CDR3 sequence: CASSLISGQYGNEQFF. The CDR3 DNA reads as TGTGCCAGCAGTTTGATTTCGGGACAGTACGGCAATGAGCAGTTCTTC.

A note on this clonotype: Likely a read error: the CDR3 ends without its conserved phenylalanine or tryptophan. The J gene is TRBJ2-5, the V gene TRBV7-9, with 10 nucleotides matching TRBD2. The germline CDR1 and CDR2 sequences are SEHNR and FQNEAQ (reference sequence). J lost 5 bases, V lost 5 bases, and 5 bases had no gene match. This CDR3 comprises 14 residues. Written as DNA, the CDR3 is TGTGCCAGCAGCATTAGCGGGGGGTCGGAGACCCAGTACTCC. Its protein product is CASSISGGSETQYS.

The chain is built from TRBV19 and TRBJ2-3, with 7 bases identical to TRBD2. Germline CDR1 LNHDA, CDR2 SQIVND (reference sequence). This CDR3 region has 15 residues. V lost 7 bases and J lost 5; bases outside the gene matches: 12. CDR3 DNA: TGTGCCAGTAATTCCCACGCGGGGGAGAGAGATACGCAGTATTTT. It codes for CASNSHAGERDTQYF.

The sample holds a few counts of this clonotype. The chain uses TRBV6-1 and TRBJ2-5; 14 bases are a match to TRBD2. Germline V gives CDR1 MNHNS, CDR2 SASEGT. The V gene end was trimmed by 6 bases and the J gene end by 1 base; junction bases not matched to a gene: 10. The CDR3 is made up of 18 amino acids. This chain's CDR3 is CASSPRLAGGLSQETQYF. In nucleotides, the CDR3 is TGTGCCAGCAGCCCACGACTAGCGGGGGGGTTAAGCCAAGAGACCCAGTACTTC.

In nucleotides, the CDR3 is TGTGCCCTTTTGGGGCCCACCGGGGAGCTGTTTTTT. It is translated as CALLGPTGELFF. The chain links TRBV10-3 to TRBJ2-2; tentatively, D is TRBD1 (5 bases). Between the trimmed V and J ends, which lost 11 bases and 4 bases, there was a span of 11 bases. CDR3 length equals 12 residues. Germline V lookup: CDR1 ENHRY, CDR2 SYGVKD.

This chain connects TRBV10-3 to TRBJ2-7, with 9 bases aligning to TRBD2. This CDR3 has 15 amino acids. The J segment lost 2 bases and the V segment lost 2 bases, leaving 4 bases of the junction unmatched. In germline, CDR1 is ENHRY, CDR2 SYGVKD. DNA of the CDR3: TGTGCCATCAGTGAGGGTAGCGGGGGACCCTACGAGCAGTACGTC. This codes for CAISEGSGGPYEQYV.